One TCR beta chain is described in this entry. This clone was seen only once. Its antigen is unknown. No much larger clone exists at a distance of one base, and base qualities are not known. The data belong to a study of blood T cell repertoires in COVID-19 (dated by TCRdb to the early 2020s). The study in broad terms: The collaborator samples originated in the United States, Italy and Spain and spanned the acute and convalescent phases of COVID-19. The prospective study material was composed of cDNA or gDNA derived from T cells, B-cell-depleted T cells, or PBMCs. Deeply sampled blood TCRbeta repertoires from subjects exposed to, actively infected with, or recovered from COVID-19 were included in the dataset. A freely available public database, intended as a resource for researchers studying the immune response to SARS-CoV-2, is where the repertoires were released. Samples were obtained from the ongoing ImmuneRACE study (first 160 participants) and from about 1,300 subjects provided by 6 global collaborators. A de-identified subject ID, COVID-19 status, age in years and sex were almost always included in the sample metadata. Where available, HLA class I and class II types were obtained from metadata supplied by the sample provider rather than from assay-based typing.

The collaborating institutions used their own protocols to collect whole blood in K2EDTA tubes. For TCRbeta analysis, collaborators shipped samples in one of three forms: frozen whole blood, isolated PBMCs, or DNA extracted from either of those sample types. The junction shows trimming of 5 bases on V and 0 bases on J, and the gene matches do not reach 13 bases of it. The germline V gene encodes CDR1 MNHNY and CDR2 SVGAGI (reference sequence). Counted from cysteine to phenylalanine, this CDR3 has 18 amino acids. CDR3 DNA is the only sequence kept; it has 54 bases, read in frame from the first base. The immunoSEQ Assay, a bias-controlled multiplex PCR, was used to amplify TCRbeta CDR3 regions from genomic DNA. The study's processing was this. Within the assay, amplification of reference gene primers was used to estimate how many nucleated cells each sample contained. To quantify the absolute abundance of each unique TCRbeta CDR3 rearrangement, sequence reads were collapsed and filtered. For each sample, productive Simpson clonality was calculated as the square root of Simpson's diversity index over productive rearrangements. The table comes from immuneACCESS by way of TCRdb, which keeps in-frame sequences with V and J called. Part of the clones is missing from these tables; in studies checked, under half for an unresolved V gene and the rest for unknown reasons. V and J calls and clone size are copied from that table; D and trimming were computed from the DNA. In this sample the table shows about 120,000 clones, around 80% of which occur a single time. The ten largest clones take up under 3% of the sample.

Results and caveats for the whole study, not just this receptor: The amount of clinical and demographic metadata varied by source and participant and was provided uncurated.

The receptor was derived from a man aged 50 to 59 with acute or convalescent COVID-19. Sequences were obtained from peripheral blood. The rearranged segments are TRBV6-6 and TRBJ2-1; 7 of the junction bases match TRBD1. The nucleotide sequence is given as TGTGCCAGCAGTCTCCGAAACCGACAGGGAAGCTCCTACAATGAGCAGTTCTTC. This yields the protein CASSLRNRQGSSYNEQFF.